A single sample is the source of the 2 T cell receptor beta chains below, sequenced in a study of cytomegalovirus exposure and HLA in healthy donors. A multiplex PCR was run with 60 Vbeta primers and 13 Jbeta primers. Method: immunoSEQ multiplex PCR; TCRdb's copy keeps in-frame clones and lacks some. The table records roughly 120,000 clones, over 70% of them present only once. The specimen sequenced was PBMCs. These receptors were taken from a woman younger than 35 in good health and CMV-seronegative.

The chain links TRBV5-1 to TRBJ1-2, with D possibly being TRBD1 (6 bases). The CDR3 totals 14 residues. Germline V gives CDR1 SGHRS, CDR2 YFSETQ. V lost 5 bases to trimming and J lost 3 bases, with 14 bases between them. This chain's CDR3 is CASRLGQSYYGYTF. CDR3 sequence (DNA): TGCGCCAGCAGGTTAGGACAGAGTTACTATGGCTACACCTTC.

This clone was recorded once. CDR3 loop: CASSPKIGANYGYTF. As DNA, the CDR3 is TGCGCCAGCAGCCCTAAGATTGGAGCTAACTATGGCTACACCTTC. The rearrangement joins TRBV4-3 to TRBJ1-2; no clear D. Per the germline V gene, CDR1 is LGHNA and CDR2 is YSLEER. The CDR3 is 15 amino acids. V dropped 4 bases and J dropped 0 bases, with 12 bases sitting between them.